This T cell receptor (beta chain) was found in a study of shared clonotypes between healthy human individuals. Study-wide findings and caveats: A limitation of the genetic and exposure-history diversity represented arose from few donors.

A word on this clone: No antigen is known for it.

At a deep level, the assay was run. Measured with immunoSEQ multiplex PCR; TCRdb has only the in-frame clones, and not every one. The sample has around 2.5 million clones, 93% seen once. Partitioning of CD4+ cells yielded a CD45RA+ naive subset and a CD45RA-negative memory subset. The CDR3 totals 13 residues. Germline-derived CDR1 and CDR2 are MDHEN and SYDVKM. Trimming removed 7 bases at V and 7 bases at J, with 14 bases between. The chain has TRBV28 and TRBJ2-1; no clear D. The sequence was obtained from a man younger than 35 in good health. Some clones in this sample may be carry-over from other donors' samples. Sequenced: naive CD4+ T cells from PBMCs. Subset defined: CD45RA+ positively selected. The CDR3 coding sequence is TGTGCCAGCATGCTACTAACCTCGAATGAGCAGTTCTTC. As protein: CASMLLTSNEQFF.